The 18 T cell receptor beta chains listed next were all sequenced from one sample in a study of Ad26.COV2.S vaccination and SARS-CoV-2 variants. Produced via immunoSEQ multiplex PCR; TCRdb's table is partial and in-frame only. The sample lists around 450,000 clones, about nine tenths seen once, with under 2% in the top ten. Treatment in this sample: some 19 received Ad26.COV2.S at low or high dose, single or two shots; several received placebo; per-sample allocation not given. Day 63 following the first vaccine or placebo injection was when the samples were taken. The specimen comprised peripheral blood, sampled in a trial of Ad26.COV2.S vaccine versus placebo. These TCRs come from a person between 18 and 65 years old who received the Ad26.COV2.S COVID-19 vaccine or a placebo.

J is TRBJ1-2 and V is TRBV6-6, with 7 bases matching TRBD1. V trimming: 7 bases; J trimming: 2 bases; junction bases outside the gene matches: 7. The CDR3 has 14 residues. Germline lookup yields CDR1 MNHNY and CDR2 SVGAGI (reference sequence). The CDR3 DNA reads as TGTGCCAGCAAACAGACAGGGACAAACTATGGCTACACCTTC. It translates to CASKQTGTNYGYTF.

The chain has TRBV25-1 and TRBJ2-5, with 8 bases that match TRBD2. J lost 4 bases, V lost 2 bases, and 12 bases had no gene match. This CDR3 comprises 17 residues. The germline V gene encodes CDR1 MGHDK and CDR2 SYGVNS. The DNA of the CDR3 is TGTGCCAGCAGTGAACCCCGGGGGGGCCTTGGGGTAGAGACCCAGTACTTC. The encoded protein is CASSEPRGGLGVETQYF.

This chain links TRBV27 with TRBJ2-2, with a weak D call TRBD1 (6 bases). The length of the CDR3 is 16 residues. Germline V gene lookup returns CDR1 MNHEY and CDR2 SMNVEV (reference sequence). Trimming removed 6 bases from V and 2 bases from J, with 16 bases in between. The CDR3 sequence: CASSTDRTLNTGELFF. CDR3 in DNA: TGTGCCAGCAGCACTGACAGGACCCTAAACACCGGGGAGCTGTTTTTT.

This sequence joins TRBV6-4 and TRBJ2-7; TRBD1 aligns across 7 bases. Germline V lookup: CDR1 MRHNA, CDR2 SNTAGT. Losses at the gene ends were 7 bases for V and 4 bases for J; bases not matched to a gene: 10. CDR3 length: 14 residues. DNA of the CDR3: TGTGCCAGCAATAGATCGGGACAGAGATACGAGCAGTACTTC. Amino acids: CASNRSGQRYEQYF.

This rearrangement joins TRBV27 to TRBJ1-1; D is uncertain. Germline V CDR1 and CDR2: MNHEY, SMNVEV (reference sequence). The V end lost 5 bases, the J end lost 1 base, and 8 bases lay between the germline ends. CDR3 length: 13 amino acids. CDR3 nucleotide sequence: TGTGCCAGCAGTCGTATACCGAACACTGAAGCTTTCTTT. Protein sequence: CASSRIPNTEAFF.

The rearrangement joins TRBV5-1 to TRBJ1-2, with D unclear. The CDR3 covers 14 residues. The germline CDR1 and CDR2 sequences are SGHRS and YFSETQ. V was cut by 3 bases and J by 3 bases, with 12 bases left in between. The DNA of the CDR3 is TGCGCCAGCAGCTCGACGAGTGGGGACTATGGCTACACCTTC. This codes for CASSSTSGDYGYTF.

Of note for this clone: This same CDR3 is encoded by further DNA sequences in the sample. The chain is built from TRBV2 and TRBJ1-1, with D perhaps matching TRBD1 (5 bases). From germline, CDR1 is SNHLY and CDR2 FYNNEI. Between the trimmed V and J ends, which lost 5 bases and 1 base, there was a span of 8 bases. The CDR3 is 13 residues long. CDR3 protein: CASSSQGNTEAFF. The CDR3 DNA sequence: TGTGCCAGCAGTTCCCAGGGGAACACTGAAGCTTTCTTT. Full variable domain (missing parts from reference TRBV2 and TRBJ1-1): EPEVTQTPSHQVTQMGQEVILRCVPISNHLYFYWYRQILGQKVEFLVSFYNNEISEKSEIFDDQFSVERPDGSNFTLKIRSTKLEDSAMYFCASSSQGNTEAFFGQGTRLTVV.

There are a few counts of this clone. This sequence joins TRBV28 and TRBJ2-7; D call uncertain. This CDR3 has 11 amino acids. V lost 6 bases and J lost 2, with 5 bases in between. The germline CDR1 and CDR2 sequences are MDHEN and SYDVKM. The CDR3 bases are TGTGCCAGCAGCACAACCTACGAGCAGTACTTC. It encodes CASSTTYEQYF.

The gene calls are TRBV4-1 and TRBJ2-3; 13 bases fit TRBD2. J was trimmed by 3 bases and V by 4 bases; bases with no gene match: 13. This CDR3 region has 19 residues. Looked up from germline, CDR1 is MGHRA and CDR2 is YSYEKL. The CDR3 sequence is CASSLGLAGVGVVTDTQYF. For the CDR3, the DNA is TGCGCCAGCAGCCTCGGACTAGCGGGAGTCGGGGTCGTGACAGATACGCAGTATTTT.

The chain joins TRBV28 to TRBJ2-3; maybe TRBD2 (6 bases). The germline CDR1 and CDR2 sequences are MDHEN and SYDVKM. The germline V and J ends were trimmed by 5 bases and 0 bases, with 18 bases remaining between them. This CDR3 comprises 17 residues. The CDR3 protein is CASSRRGSRPSTDTQYF. The CDR3 DNA follows: TGTGCCAGCAGTCGCCGGGGGAGCCGACCTAGCACAGATACGCAGTATTTT. The variable domain in full, completed from reference TRBV28 and TRBJ2-3, reads DVKVTQSSRYLVKRTGEKVFLECVQDMDHENMFWYRQDPGLGLRLIYFSYDVKMKEKGDIPEGYSVSREKKERFSLILESASTNQTSMYLCASSRRGSRPSTDTQYFGPGTRLTVL.

This clone showed up just a few times. The rearrangement links TRBV18 to TRBJ2-7; D is possibly TRBD1 (5 bases). Germline CDR1 reads KGHSH; CDR2 reads LQKENI. V was trimmed by 5 bases and J by 2 bases, leaving 22 bases between them. The CDR3 extends over 17 amino acids. Here the CDR3 DNA reads TGTGCCAGCTCATCGTTACCTCCAAGGGGTCCGACCTACGAGCAGTACTTC. Protein: CASSSLPPRGPTYEQYF.

The V gene is TRBV2, the J gene TRBJ1-5; 10 bases agree with TRBD1. Germline assignment: CDR1 SNHLY and CDR2 FYNNEI. V lost 4 bases and J lost 2; bases outside the gene matches: 11. The CDR3 sequence is 18 residues long. This chain's CDR3 is CASSARDRGRTGNQPQHF. The CDR3 region has the DNA TGTGCCAGCAGTGCCCGGGACAGGGGAAGAACGGGCAATCAGCCCCAGCATTTT.

This sequence joins TRBV7-3 and TRBJ2-1, with 8 bases matching TRBD2. The CDR3 runs to 15 residues. After removal of 2 bases from V and 5 bases from J, the junction contained 5 bases not matched to a gene. CDR1 is SGHTA, CDR2 FQGTGA, per germline. The CDR3 DNA follows: TGTGCCAGCAGCTTACGGGGACTAGGAAACAATGAGCAGTTCTTC. Translating gives CASSLRGLGNNEQFF.

This chain uses TRBV24-1 with TRBJ2-3; 8 bases align to TRBD2. The V segment lost 6 bases and the J segment 4 bases; nucleotides outside the gene matches: 2. The germline V gene has CDR1 KGHDR and CDR2 SFDVKD. The CDR3 contains 13 residues. As DNA, the CDR3 is TGTGCCACCAGTCGGGAGGGCGCAGATACGCAGTATTTT. This sequence encodes CATSREGADTQYF.

This rearrangement joins TRBV18 to TRBJ1-1; TRBD1 matches at 11 bases. The CDR3 runs 15 residues. Looked up from germline, CDR1 is KGHSH and CDR2 is LQKENI. The ends lost 3 bases at V and 8 bases at J; junction bases unmatched: 8. Here the CDR3 reads CASSPWGQGGAEAFF. The CDR3 DNA reads TGTGCCAGCTCACCGTGGGGACAGGGGGGAGCAGAAGCTTTCTTT.

V and J are TRBV27 and TRBJ1-4; D might be TRBD1 (5 bases). The CDR3 sequence is 16 residues long. The germline V gene has CDR1 MNHEY and CDR2 SMNVEV (reference sequence). V gave up 9 bases and J gave up 10 bases, with 27 bases separating them. The CDR3: CASGPGGGGGRGKLFF. CDR3 coding DNA: TGTGCCAGTGGGCCCGGGGGGGGAGGCGGGCGCGGAAAACTGTTTTTT.

This sequence joins TRBV7-8 and TRBJ1-1; tentatively, D is TRBD1 (5 bases). The CDR3 contains 16 residues. The V and J ends lost 3 bases and 0 bases respectively, with 14 bases between them. Germline V CDR1 and CDR2: SGHVS, FQNEAQ. This CDR3 is CASSFGGVDMNTEAFF. Written as DNA, the CDR3 is TGTGCCAGCAGCTTCGGGGGGGTTGATATGAACACTGAAGCTTTCTTT.

This chain uses TRBV18 with TRBJ1-1, with TRBD1 identical over 7 bases. Germline CDR1 KGHSH, CDR2 LQKENI. This CDR3 region has 14 residues. After removal of 4 bases from V and 1 base from J, the junction contained 3 bases not matched to a gene. The CDR3, as DNA: TGTGCCAGCTCACGACAGGGTCGGAACACTGAAGCTTTCTTT. It yields the protein CASSRQGRNTEAFF.